Each of the 17 T cell receptor beta chains below was sequenced from the same sample in a study of blood T cell repertoires in COVID-19 (dated by TCRdb to about 2020). Library prep was done by the immunoSEQ multiplex PCR assay. TCRdb limited this immuneACCESS table to in-frame rearrangements with V and J called. A share of clones is missing; checked studies link under half to unresolved V genes, and the rest is unexplained. The sample data list 300,000 to 350,000 clones, and approximately 92% of these were observed just once. Nearly 7% of the sample comes from the top ten. Sequenced: peripheral blood. Receptor source: a woman aged 25-40 years with COVID-19, enrolled during active disease.

V usage is TRBV9 and J usage is TRBJ1-1; TRBD1 is a possible D gene (5 bases). Germline V lookup: CDR1 SGDLS, CDR2 YYNGEE. The V end lost 0 bases, the J end lost 0 bases, and 6 bases lay between the germline ends. This CDR3 comprises 14 residues. CDR3 sequence: CASSVGGMNTEAFF. As DNA, the CDR3 is TGTGCCAGCAGCGTAGGGGGCATGAACACTGAAGCTTTCTTT.

This chain links TRBV12-3 or TRBV12-4 with TRBJ1-6; 8 nucleotides align to TRBD1. The CDR3 extends over 13 amino acids. The ends lost 7 bases at V and 10 bases at J; junction bases unmatched: 6. The CDR3 region is CASNGQGGSPLHF. DNA of the CDR3: TGTGCCAGCAATGGACAGGGAGGCTCACCCCTCCACTTT.

This clone is a singleton in its sample. V and J are TRBV6-5 and TRBJ2-5; 7 bases align to TRBD2. From germline, CDR1 is MNHEY and CDR2 SVGAGI. The trim removed 2 bases at V and 5 bases at J, leaving 5 bases unmatched. The length of the CDR3 is 14 residues. The CDR3 here is CASSYRGGSETQYF. The CDR3 DNA follows: TGTGCCAGCAGTTACCGGGGAGGGTCGGAGACCCAGTACTTC.

The chain links TRBV2 to TRBJ1-1; D remains ambiguous. The CDR3 consists of 14 residues. Germline V lookup: CDR1 SNHLY, CDR2 FYNNEI. V gave up 3 bases and J gave up 4 bases, with 12 bases separating them. This CDR3 is CASSDLVEGTEAFF. The DNA of the CDR3 is TGTGCCAGCAGTGATCTTGTCGAGGGCACTGAAGCTTTCTTT.

The V gene is TRBV24-1, the J gene TRBJ2-1, with D possibly TRBD2 on 5 matching bases. Germline V gives CDR1 KGHDR, CDR2 SFDVKD. CDR3 length: 16 residues. The V end was cut by 3 bases, the J end by 0 bases, with 11 bases between. CDR3 in amino acids: CATSDTPGSSYNEQFF. CDR3 DNA: TGTGCCACCAGTGATACCCCGGGGAGCTCCTACAATGAGCAGTTCTTC.

In this sample, this clone turned up once. This chain's CDR3 is CASSPIPGLAGYEQYF. The CDR3 region has the DNA TGCGCCAGCAGCCCGATCCCCGGGCTAGCGGGGTACGAGCAGTACTTC. The V call is TRBV4-1, the J call TRBJ2-7; 9 bases agree with TRBD2. Germline V gives CDR1 MGHRA, CDR2 YSYEKL. This CDR3 comprises 16 residues. Trimming at V came to 4 bases and at J to 4 bases, leaving 11 bases not matched to a gene.

This clone was observed a single time. The chain recombines TRBV12-3 or TRBV12-4 with TRBJ1-1; D might be TRBD1 (6 bases). Trimming cost V 6 bases and J 4 bases, with 12 bases left between them. The CDR3 extends over 13 amino acids. CDR3 amino acids: CASSTGWGTEAFF. CDR3 sequence (DNA): TGTGCCAGCAGCACAGGGTGGGGCACTGAAGCTTTCTTT.

J is TRBJ1-6 and V is TRBV11-2, with 9 bases matching TRBD1. Trimming removed 1 base from V and 7 bases from J; junction bases left unmatched: 2. Germline values: CDR1 SGHAT, CDR2 FQNNGV. This CDR3 spans 15 amino acids. CDR3 amino acids: CASSLAGTGNSPLHF. CDR3 DNA sequence: TGTGCCAGCAGCTTAGCCGGGACAGGGAATTCACCCCTCCACTTT. The full variable domain, completed using reference TRBV11-2 and TRBJ1-6, is EAGVAQSPRYKIIEKRQSVAFWCNPISGHATLYWYQQILGQGPKLLIQFQNNGVVDDSQLPKDRFSAERLKGVDSTLKIQPAKLEDSAVYLCASSLAGTGNSPLHFGNGTRLTVT.

The chain couples TRBV3-1 (or the pseudogene TRBV3-2) to TRBJ2-5; 14 bases fit TRBD2. This CDR3 has 16 residues. Trimming cost V 5 bases and J 4 bases; bases outside gene matches: 6. Germline CDR1 and CDR2: LGHDT and YNNKEL (reference sequence). The CDR3 sequence is CASSYPTSGRAETQYF. The DNA of the CDR3 is TGTGCCAGCAGCTACCCGACTAGCGGGAGGGCAGAGACCCAGTACTTC.

Here the CDR3 reads CASSPGTASGNTIYF. In nucleotides, the CDR3 is TGTGCCAGCTCACCGGGGACAGCCTCTGGAAACACCATATATTTT. The chain uses TRBV18 and TRBJ1-3, with 7 bases identical to TRBD1. Germline V gene data show CDR1 as KGHSH and CDR2 as LQKENI. The CDR3 extends over 15 amino acids. The junction had 2 bases not matched to a gene; V was cut back by 3 bases and J by 0 bases.

The chain combines TRBV9 with TRBJ2-1; 9 nucleotides align to TRBD2. J lost 5 bases, V lost 2 bases, and 5 bases had no gene match. The CDR3 length is 15 residues. Germline CDR1 reads SGDLS; CDR2 reads YYNGEE. CDR3 amino acids: CASSVSGSSNNEQFF. Here the CDR3 DNA reads TGTGCCAGCAGCGTTAGCGGGAGTAGCAACAATGAGCAGTTCTTC.

The chain joins TRBV6-5 to TRBJ2-1, with TRBD2 matching 8 bases. Looked up from germline, CDR1 is MNHEY and CDR2 is SVGAGI. The CDR3 is 13 amino acids. With V trimmed by 8 bases and J by 8 bases, 8 bases remained unmatched. The CDR3 DNA reads TGTGCCAGCGGGACTAGTTCTTGGGATGAGCAGTTCTTC. Translated, it gives CASGTSSWDEQFF.

The chain links TRBV7-8 to TRBJ2-7; D is undetermined. The CDR3 covers 15 residues. CDR1 is SGHVS, CDR2 FQNEAQ, per germline. Trimming removed 1 base at V and 3 bases at J, with 13 bases between. CDR3 sequence reads: CASSLVDASNYEQYF. The CDR3 DNA reads TGTGCCAGCAGCTTAGTAGATGCTAGTAACTACGAGCAGTACTTC.

This chain links TRBV30 with TRBJ1-6, with D unresolved. Germline loops: CDR1 GTSNPN, CDR2 SVGIG (reference sequence). Trimming removed 4 bases from V and 8 bases from J, with 12 bases in between. The CDR3 is made up of 13 amino acids. The CDR3, as DNA: TGTGCCTGGACGTCCCGGGTGGATTCACCCCTCCACTTT. Translating gives CAWTSRVDSPLHF.

This clone occurred once. This chain links TRBV15 with TRBJ2-1, with TRBD2 identical over 7 bases. J gave up 8 bases and V 1 base, and 8 bases lay outside the gene matches. Germline loops: CDR1 LNHNV, CDR2 YYDKDF (reference sequence). The CDR3 totals 15 residues. CDR3: CATSRVTSVGDEQFF. The CDR3 DNA sequence: TGTGCCACCAGCAGAGTAACTAGCGTGGGGGATGAGCAGTTCTTC.

This clone has only a few counts. The chain couples TRBV7-2 to TRBJ2-7, with D possibly being TRBD2 (6 bases). The germline V and J ends were trimmed by 2 bases and 1 base, with 12 bases remaining between them. The germline V gene encodes CDR1 SGHTA and CDR2 FQGNSA. The CDR3 has 15 residues. DNA of the CDR3: TGTGCCAGCAGCTTAAAAAACGGGGGATCCTACGAGCAGTACTTC. Translated, it gives CASSLKNGGSYEQYF.

The CDR3 DNA reads TGTGCCAGCTCACCACTACAGGGGGCTGGGGAGACCCAGTACTTC. As protein: CASSPLQGAGETQYF. The V call is TRBV18, the J call TRBJ2-5; 9 bases align to TRBD1. With 1 base clipped from V and 5 bases from J, the junction kept 5 bases outside the gene matches. CDR3 length: 15 residues. In germline, CDR1 is KGHSH, CDR2 LQKENI. The whole variable domain, remainder taken from reference TRBV18 and TRBJ2-5, is NAGVMQNPRHLVRRRGQEARLRCSPMKGHSHVYWYRQLPEEGLKFMVYLQKENIIDESGMPKERFSAEFPKEGPSILRIQQVVRGDSAAYFCASSPLQGAGETQYFGPGTRLLVL.